This T cell receptor beta chain was profiled in a study of blood T cell repertoires in COVID-19. Study context: Sites in the United States, Italy and Spain provided acute and convalescent COVID-19 samples. The cDNA or gDNA used as material had been derived from T cells, B-cell-depleted T cells, or PBMCs.

Study processing details: Nucleated cell counts were estimated from reference gene primer amplification. The assay was immunoSEQ multiplex PCR, and TCRdb's table has in-frame clones only and misses some. For V, J and clone size, that table is used; D and trimming come from the DNA. The sample holds about 170,000 clones, roughly 80% seen once. This CDR3 is built from 16 residues. This receptor was obtained from a man aged 55 to 69 with acute or convalescent COVID-19. This rearrangement joins TRBV21-1 to TRBJ2-7; the D call TRBD2 from the table was never checked on the DNA. TRBV21-1 is shown as a pseudogene. Sequencing used peripheral blood. CDR3 amino acids: CASSKQAGGFSYEQYF. In DNA form, the CDR3 reads TGTGCCAGCAGCAAACAAGCGGGGGGCTTCTCCTACGAGCAGTACTTC.